This T cell receptor (beta chain) was profiled in a study of OX40 agonist ivuxolimab in advanced cancers. The overall study: With a range of roughly 23 to 85, age averaged approximately 60 years, and about 82% were male.

The method was immunoSEQ multiplex PCR; TCRdb's version includes in-frame clones alone and lacks a portion of them. The sample lists approximately 9,300 clones, 63% occurring once. The germline CDR1 and CDR2 sequences are SGDLS and YYNGEE. The V gene lost 0 bases and the J gene lost 0 bases, with 7 bases spanning the gap. The CDR3 is 15 residues long. Sequencing used CD4+ or CD8+ T cells sorted from blood, obtained in a trial of the OX40 agonist ivuxolimab. The chain employs TRBV9 and TRBJ2-1; no definite D call. This TCR came from an adult with an advanced solid tumor such as melanoma, head and neck, liver or kidney cancer. As DNA, the CDR3 is TGTGCCAGCAGCGTAGGACTCAGCTCCTACAATGAGCAGTTCTTC. Residues: CASSVGLSSYNEQFF.